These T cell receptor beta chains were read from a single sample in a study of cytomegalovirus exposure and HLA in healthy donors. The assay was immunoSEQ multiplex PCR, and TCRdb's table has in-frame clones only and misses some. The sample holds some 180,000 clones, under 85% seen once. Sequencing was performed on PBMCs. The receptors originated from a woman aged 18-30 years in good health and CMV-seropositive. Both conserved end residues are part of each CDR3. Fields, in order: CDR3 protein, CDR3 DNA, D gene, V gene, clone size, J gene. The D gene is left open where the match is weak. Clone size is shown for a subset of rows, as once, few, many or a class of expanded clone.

CASSVVGGGALREQFF,TGTGCCAGCAGCGTAGTTGGCGGGGGGGCCCTAAGGGAGCAGTTCTTC,TRBD2,TRBV9,few,TRBJ2-1
CASTSRKTGPLSSGGYTF,TGTGCCAGCACCTCACGGAAGACAGGGCCGCTCTCATCGGGGGGCTACACCTTC,TRBD1,TRBV27,once,TRBJ1-2
CASSLDGGQGQPQHF,TGCGCCAGCAGCTTGGACGGGGGGCAGGGTCAGCCCCAGCATTTT,-,TRBV5-1,-,TRBJ1-5
CASSWGQGESYNSPLHF,TGTGCCAGCAGCTGGGGACAGGGGGAATCCTATAATTCACCCCTCCACTTT,TRBD1,TRBV5-8,-,TRBJ1-6
CASSAPRDRGRISSYEQYF,TGTGCCAGCAGCGCGCCCCGGGACAGGGGGCGAATCAGCTCCTACGAGCAGTACTTC,-,TRBV21-1,-,TRBJ2-7
CASSQRTSGDSSSYEQYF,TGTGCCAGCAGCCAGAGGACTAGCGGGGACTCGAGCTCCTACGAGCAGTACTTC,TRBD2,TRBV7-2,-,TRBJ2-7
CAIRVGTGSTDTQYF,TGTGCCATCAGGGTCGGGACAGGGAGCACAGATACGCAGTATTTT,TRBD1,TRBV10-3,-,TRBJ2-3
CASSSRGPADTQYF,TGTGCCAGCAGCTCGCGGGGCCCCGCGGATACGCAGTATTTT,-,TRBV7-2,-,TRBJ2-3
CASSALAGAPGTQYF,TGTGCCAGCAGCGCGCTAGCGGGGGCTCCGGGGACCCAGTACTTC,TRBD2,TRBV9,-,TRBJ2-5
CASLDWRDDYGYTF,TGTGCCAGCCTAGACTGGAGGGACGACTATGGCTACACCTTC,-,TRBV6-1,-,TRBJ1-2
CASSQGVAGGGEETQYF,TGTGCCAGCAGCCAAGGTGTGGCGGGGGGAGGGGAGGAGACCCAGTACTTC,TRBD2,TRBV4-2,-,TRBJ2-5
CASSQETSGGYEQFF,TGTGCCAGCAGCCAAGAAACTAGCGGGGGTTATGAGCAGTTCTTC,TRBD2,TRBV4-2,-,TRBJ2-1
CASSQEGTGWNYGYTF,TGCGCCAGCAGCCAAGAAGGGACAGGGTGGAACTATGGCTACACCTTC,TRBD1,TRBV4-1,-,TRBJ1-2
CASSLDRTSSYGYTF,TGCGCCAGCAGCCTTGACAGGACCTCTTCCTATGGCTACACCTTC,-,TRBV4-1,-,TRBJ1-2
CAWSGTGNQETQYF,TGTGCCTGGAGTGGGACAGGCAACCAAGAGACCCAGTACTTC,TRBD1,TRBV30,few,TRBJ2-5
CASSPPTVGTDTQYF,TGTGCCAGCAGCCCCCCGACAGTGGGCACAGATACGCAGTATTTT,-,TRBV14,-,TRBJ2-3
CASSLEASGTPTDTQYF,TGCGCCAGCAGCTTGGAGGCTAGCGGAACACCCACAGATACGCAGTATTTT,TRBD2,TRBV5-1,-,TRBJ2-3
CASGLAGGVDTQYF,TGTGCCAGCGGGCTAGCGGGGGGGGTAGATACGCAGTATTTT,TRBD2,TRBV6-6,-,TRBJ2-3
CASSSSTSRNQETQYF,TGTGCCAGCAGCTCCTCGACTAGCCGTAACCAAGAGACCCAGTACTTC,TRBD2,TRBV7-9,few,TRBJ2-5
CASSLGGSGRDTQYF,TGCGCCAGCAGCTTGGGAGGTAGCGGTAGGGATACGCAGTATTTT,-,TRBV5-1,few,TRBJ2-3
CASTMGHGSYNEQFF,TGTGCCAGCACTATGGGGCATGGCTCGTACAATGAGCAGTTCTTC,-,TRBV6-5,-,TRBJ2-1
CASSPRGTGGSYEQYF,TGTGCCAGCTCACCACGAGGGACAGGGGGCTCCTACGAGCAGTACTTC,TRBD1,TRBV18,once,TRBJ2-7
CASSSGQGANTEAFF,TGTGCCAGCTCATCGGGACAGGGGGCTAACACCGAAGCTTTCTTT,TRBD1,TRBV18,-,TRBJ1-1
CASSKVAGAVTGELFF,TGTGCCAGTAGTAAGGTAGCGGGGGCGGTGACCGGGGAGCTGTTTTTT,TRBD2,TRBV19,-,TRBJ2-2
CASSKGDGTVGSRGNEQFF,TGCGCCAGCAGCAAAGGGGACGGGACAGTTGGAAGCCGAGGCAATGAGCAGTTCTTC,TRBD1,TRBV7-8,once,TRBJ2-1
CASSGNRGPNYEQYF,TGTGCCAGCAGTGGGAACAGGGGGCCCAACTACGAGCAGTACTTC,TRBD1,TRBV6-1,-,TRBJ2-7
CASSQVESNQPQHF,TGCGCCAGCAGCCAAGTAGAAAGCAATCAGCCCCAGCATTTT,-,TRBV4-1,-,TRBJ1-5
CASSHVRTGVNEKLFF,TGCGCCAGCAGCCATGTTAGGACAGGGGTAAATGAAAAACTGTTTTTT,TRBD1,TRBV4-3,once,TRBJ1-4
CASSQGDRGNTEAFF,TGTGCCAGCAGCCAGGGGGACAGGGGAAACACTGAAGCTTTCTTT,TRBD1,TRBV4-2,-,TRBJ1-1
CASSHDRGYEAFF,TGTGCCAGCAGCCATGACAGGGGTTATGAAGCTTTCTTT,TRBD1,TRBV7-3,few,TRBJ1-1
CASNLTSSRYSPLHF,TGTGCCAGCAACTTAACCTCATCCCGGTATTCACCCCTCCACTTT,-,TRBV7-2,-,TRBJ1-6
CASSFLAGPTDTQYF,TGTGCCAGCAGCTTCCTAGCGGGGCCTACCGATACGCAGTATTTT,TRBD2,TRBV7-6,-,TRBJ2-3
CATSRGVGNYEQYF,TGTGCCACCAGCAGAGGGGTGGGCAACTACGAGCAGTACTTC,-,TRBV15,-,TRBJ2-7
CASSWGLAGYQKETQYF,TGTGCCAGCAGCTGGGGACTAGCGGGGTACCAAAAAGAGACCCAGTACTTC,TRBD2,TRBV7-6,few,TRBJ2-5
CASSQDSRGGNTIYF,TGCGCCAGCAGCCAAGATTCCCGCGGGGGAAACACCATATATTTT,-,TRBV4-3,-,TRBJ1-3
CASSLGGEGGATNEKLFF,TGTGCCAGCAGCTTAGGGGGGGAAGGAGGAGCAACTAATGAAAAACTGTTTTTT,-,TRBV7-9,-,TRBJ1-4
CASSVDGLSTEAFF,TGTGCCAGCAGCGTAGACGGGTTGAGCACTGAAGCTTTCTTT,-,TRBV9,-,TRBJ1-1
CASSLGDREANYGYTF,TGTGCCAGCAGCTTAGGAGACAGGGAAGCTAACTATGGCTACACCTTC,TRBD1,TRBV7-9,-,TRBJ1-2
CASSDPMRRDLQGNTEAFF,TGTGCCAGCAGTGACCCGATGAGAAGAGACCTACAGGGTAACACTGAAGCTTTCTTT,-,TRBV6-1,-,TRBJ1-1
CASKDSLGQPQHF,TGCGCCAGCAAGGACAGCCTGGGTCAGCCCCAGCATTTT,-,TRBV10-2,-,TRBJ1-5
CASSEAFQGRETQYF,TGTGCCAGCAGTGAAGCGTTTCAGGGGCGGGAGACCCAGTACTTC,-,TRBV6-1,-,TRBJ2-5
CASSPGTETGELFF,TGTGCCAGTAGCCCCGGGACAGAGACCGGGGAGCTGTTTTTT,TRBD1,TRBV19,few,TRBJ2-2
CASSDRTANSPLHF,TGCGCCAGCAGCGATAGGACAGCAAATTCACCCCTCCACTTT,-,TRBV5-1,-,TRBJ1-6
CAWSARGTGGQPQHF,TGTGCCTGGAGTGCCAGGGGGACAGGGGGTCAGCCCCAGCATTTT,TRBD1,TRBV30,-,TRBJ1-5
CASSQDYSPYNEQFF,TGTGCCAGCAGCCAAGATTACAGCCCCTACAATGAGCAGTTCTTC,-,TRBV4-2,-,TRBJ2-1